These 21 T cell receptor beta chains were all obtained from the same sample, sequenced in a study of neurological immune-mediated disorders. TCRdb redid the calling of the 5' RACE reads with MiXCR, one entry per CDR3 protein. The sample includes about 46,000 distinct CDR3 sequences, around 3.3% of them seen just once. The sample consisted of PBMCs. Receptor source: a woman in her fifties or sixties with multiple sclerosis.

This clonotype was observed at least ten times. The chain is built from TRBV12-3 or TRBV12-4 and TRBJ2-1, with D unclear. The CDR3 spans 15 residues. The V gene lost 0 bases and the J gene lost 9 bases, with 15 bases spanning the gap. CDR3 in amino acids: CASSLASVALGEQFF. CDR3 in DNA: TGTGCCAGCAGTTTAGCTTCGGTCGCATTGGGTGAGCAGTTCTTC.

This clonotype was seen repeatedly, ten times or more. The rearrangement joins TRBV20-1 to TRBJ2-1; tentatively, D is TRBD1 or TRBD2 (5 bases each). The CDR3 has 18 amino acids. With 1 base removed from V and 0 bases from J, the gap between germline ends came to 19 bases. Germline V gives CDR1 DFQATT, CDR2 SNEGSKA (reference sequence). The CDR3 sequence: CSARGGKSGASSYNEQFF. CDR3 sequence (DNA): TGCAGTGCTAGAGGGGGGAAGAGCGGAGCCAGCTCCTACAATGAGCAGTTCTTC.

This clonotype was recorded at least ten times. This rearrangement joins TRBV7-2 to TRBJ2-4; the match to TRBD2 covers 11 bases. Germline CDR1 is SGHTA and CDR2 is FQGNSA. This CDR3 contains 17 residues. The J segment lost 2 bases and the V segment lost 3 bases, leaving 6 bases of the junction unmatched. The CDR3 protein is CASSFTSGGSTKNIQYF. The CDR3 DNA is TGTGCCAGCAGCTTCACTAGCGGGGGATCAACCAAAAACATTCAGTACTTC.

This clonotype was observed many times. This rearrangement joins TRBV7-3 to TRBJ2-2; D uncertain. The CDR3 spans 14 residues. The germline CDR1 and CDR2 sequences are SGHTA and FQGTGA. V was trimmed by 3 bases and J by 1 base, leaving 6 bases between them. The DNA for the CDR3 is TGTGCCAGCAGCTTTTTAGAGAACACCGGGGAGCTGTTTTTT. Translated, it gives CASSFLENTGELFF.

This clonotype occurred many times. This sequence joins TRBV28 and TRBJ2-7, with 8 bases aligning to TRBD2. Germline CDR1 and CDR2: MDHEN and SYDVKM. Trimming removed 7 bases from V and 3 bases from J; junction bases left unmatched: 8. There are 14 residues in the CDR3. CDR3 sequence reads: CASTIAGLDYEQYF. CDR3 sequence (DNA): TGTGCCAGCACCATTGCGGGACTAGACTACGAGCAGTACTTC.

This clonotype has ten or more counts. The chain joins TRBV15 to TRBJ1-5; D gene uncertain. V shed 5 bases and J shed 4 bases, with 15 bases lying between them. Germline V gene lookup returns CDR1 LNHNV and CDR2 YYDKDF (reference sequence). This CDR3 is 15 amino acids long. The CDR3 sequence: CATSEGYGQNQPQHF. For the CDR3, the DNA is TGTGCCACCAGCGAAGGGTATGGGCAAAATCAGCCCCAGCATTTT.

This clonotype was detected many times. V usage is TRBV7-9 and J usage is TRBJ1-1, with D possibly TRBD1 on 5 matching bases. The CDR3 extends over 18 amino acids. The V end lost 4 bases, the J end lost 0 bases, and 21 bases lay between the germline ends. Looked up from germline, CDR1 is SEHNR and CDR2 is FQNEAQ (reference sequence). The CDR3 protein is CASSSNRGEGLMNTEAFF. DNA of the CDR3: TGTGCCAGCAGCTCAAATAGAGGAGAGGGGTTGATGAACACTGAAGCTTTCTTT.

The sample holds many counts of this clonotype. The chain uses TRBV12-3 or TRBV12-4 and TRBJ2-7; D remains unclear. Trimming left V 3 bases short and J 5 bases short, with 8 bases between. This CDR3 is built from 12 residues. This CDR3 is CASSFMGNEQYF. DNA for the CDR3: TGTGCCAGCAGTTTCATGGGAAACGAGCAGTACTTC.

Many counts were recorded for this clonotype. J is TRBJ2-5 and V is TRBV25-1; 8 positions agree with TRBD1. Trimming took 2 bases from V and 3 from J; bases not matched to a gene: 2. The CDR3 runs to 14 residues. Germline CDR1 is MGHDK and CDR2 is SYGVNS. This CDR3 is CASSEDRGKETQYF. The CDR3 bases are TGTGCCAGCAGTGAAGACAGGGGCAAAGAGACCCAGTACTTC.

This clonotype has ten or more counts. The CDR3 loop is CASSWGDGYEQYF. CDR3 sequence (DNA): TGTGCCAGCAGTTGGGGGGACGGCTACGAGCAGTACTTC. The chain is built from TRBV12-3 or TRBV12-4 and TRBJ2-7; tentative D call: TRBD2 (6 bases). This CDR3 has 13 residues. Trimming stripped 4 bases from V and 3 bases from J, with 10 bases between.

This clonotype has a count of ten or more. V gene TRBV20-1 combines with J gene TRBJ2-4; D not certain. The germline V gene has CDR1 DFQATT and CDR2 SNEGSKA (reference sequence). CDR3 length equals 15 residues. V lost 1 base and J lost 6, with 16 bases in between. CDR3 coding DNA: TGCAGTGCTAGAGTCGGGCAGTCCGTGGGAAACATTCAGTACTTC. It yields the protein CSARVGQSVGNIQYF.

In its sample, this clonotype was seen many times. The V gene is TRBV3-1, the J gene TRBJ2-4, with D tentatively TRBD1 or TRBD2 (6 bases each). Per germline, CDR1 LGHDT and CDR2 YNNKEL (reference sequence). V was pared by 2 bases and J by 0 bases, with 20 bases between. The CDR3 has 19 residues. The CDR3 coding sequence is TGTGCCAGCAGCCAATATTGGGGGGCAGCCGGGGCAGCCAAAAACATTCAGTACTTC. This codes for CASSQYWGAAGAAKNIQYF.

This clonotype was detected ten times or more. V is TRBV18 and J is TRBJ1-6; D unresolved. In germline, CDR1 is KGHSH, CDR2 LQKENI. Trimming removed 2 bases from V and 8 bases from J, with 7 bases in between. The CDR3 is made up of 13 amino acids. The CDR3 DNA sequence: TGTGCCAGCTCACCATCAATGGATTCACCCCTCCACTTT. Its protein product is CASSPSMDSPLHF.

This clonotype showed up many times. This chain uses TRBV6-6 with TRBJ2-2, with D perhaps matching TRBD2 (5 bases). This CDR3 is built from 13 residues. Trimming left V 8 bases short and J 7 bases short, with 14 bases between. CDR1 and CDR2 (germline): MNHNY, SVGAGI (reference sequence). The CDR3 DNA reads as TGTGCCAGCTGGAGCGAACGGGGCGGGGAGCTGTTTTTT. Its protein is CASWSERGGELFF.

The sample holds many counts of this clonotype. At one end, the junction sequence differs from germline, possibly due to a read error. The gene calls are TRBV27 and TRBJ1-6; D possibly corresponds to TRBD1 (5 bases). The CDR3 runs to 13 residues. Germline V gene data show CDR1 as MNHEY and CDR2 as SMNVEV (reference sequence). The CDR3 here is CASGAGGGSTLNF. CDR3 bases: TGTGCCAGCGGGGCGGGTGGAGGTTCAACCCTCAACTTT.

This clonotype came up many times. This sequence joins TRBV20-1 and TRBJ1-6, with 11 bases aligning to TRBD1. Germline loops: CDR1 DFQATT, CDR2 SNEGSKA (reference sequence). With 1 base clipped from V and 14 bases from J, the junction kept 13 bases outside the gene matches. The CDR3 has 16 amino acids. The CDR3: CSARVRLGQGEASLHF. In DNA, the CDR3 is TGCAGTGCTAGAGTTCGCTTGGGACAGGGGGAGGCATCCCTCCACTTT.

This clonotype has at least ten counts. This chain connects TRBV7-3 to TRBJ2-3; D not resolved. This CDR3 has 15 residues. The ends were cut back, 3 bases at V and 4 bases at J, with 14 bases in the middle. Germline V gene sequence: CDR1 SGHTA, CDR2 FQGTGA. CDR3 nucleotide sequence: TGTGCCAGCAGCTTGGTCGGCGGTGCCGCAGATACGCAGTATTTT. This encodes CASSLVGGAADTQYF.

This clonotype was detected many times. The J gene is TRBJ2-2, the V gene TRBV11-2; 8 bases align to TRBD1. The CDR3 is 15 residues long. V shed 5 bases and J 3 bases; nucleotides not matched to a gene: 5. Germline assignment: CDR1 SGHAT and CDR2 FQNNGV. The CDR3 reads CASSLLTGDTGELFF. As DNA, the CDR3 is TGTGCCAGCAGCCTCTTGACAGGGGACACCGGGGAGCTGTTTTTT.

This clonotype was found many times. This chain connects TRBV14 to TRBJ2-3, with D perhaps matching TRBD2 (5 bases). The germline V and J ends were trimmed by 0 bases and 3 bases, with 13 bases remaining between them. This CDR3 comprises 16 residues. Germline CDR1 and CDR2: SGHDN and FVKESK. CDR3 sequence reads: CASSQDRLRVTDTQYF. DNA of the CDR3: TGTGCCAGCAGCCAAGACCGACTGAGGGTAACAGATACGCAGTATTTT.

This clonotype was counted ten times or more. CDR3 sequence (DNA): TGCGCCAGCAGCCAGAGGAGGAGCGGGAGGTACGAGCAGTACTTC. Protein sequence: CASSQRRSGRYEQYF. The gene calls are TRBV5-1 and TRBJ2-7; 9 bases map to TRBD2. The CDR3 length is 15 residues. Trimming removed 4 bases from V and 4 bases from J; junction bases left unmatched: 9. CDR1 is SGHRS, CDR2 YFSETQ, per germline.

This clonotype was seen ten or more times. The chain carries TRBV20-1 and TRBJ1-4; weak D call: TRBD1 (6 bases). Germline V gives CDR1 DFQATT, CDR2 SNEGSKA (reference sequence). The CDR3 extends over 18 amino acids. V lost 5 bases and J lost 4, with 26 bases in between. DNA for the CDR3: TGCAGTGCTCCCTACCTCCCTACCGGGACACACGATAATGAAAAACTGTTTTTT. This translates into CSAPYLPTGTHDNEKLFF.